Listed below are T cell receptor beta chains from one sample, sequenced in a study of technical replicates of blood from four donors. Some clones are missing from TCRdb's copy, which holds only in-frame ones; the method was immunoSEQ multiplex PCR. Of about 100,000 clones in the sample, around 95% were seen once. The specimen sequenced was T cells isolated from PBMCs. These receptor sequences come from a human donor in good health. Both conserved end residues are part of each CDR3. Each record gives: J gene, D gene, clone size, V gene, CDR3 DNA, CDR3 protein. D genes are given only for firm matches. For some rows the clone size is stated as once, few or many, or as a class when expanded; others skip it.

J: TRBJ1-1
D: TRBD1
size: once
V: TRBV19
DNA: TGTGCCAGTAGTACGGGTTTGGCAGGGGGCCGTGCTTTCTTT
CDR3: CASSTGLAGGRAFF

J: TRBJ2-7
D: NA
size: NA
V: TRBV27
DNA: TGTGCCAGCAGCCCGGACAGCTACTTAACCTACGAGCAGTACTTC
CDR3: CASSPDSYLTYEQYF

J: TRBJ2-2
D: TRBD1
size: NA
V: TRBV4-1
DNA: TGCGCCAGCAGCCCCGGGACAGTGAACACCGGGGAGCTGTTTTTT
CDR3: CASSPGTVNTGELFF

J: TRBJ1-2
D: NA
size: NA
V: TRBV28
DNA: TGTGCCAGCAGCTCACGGGTTGTGTATGGCTACACCTTC
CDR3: CASSSRVVYGYTF

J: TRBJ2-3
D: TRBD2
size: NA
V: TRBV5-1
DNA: TGCGCCAGCAGACCCACTAGCGGGGGTACAGATACGCAGTATTTT
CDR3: CASRPTSGGTDTQYF

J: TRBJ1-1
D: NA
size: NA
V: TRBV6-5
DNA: TGTGCCAGCAGCCAGGGGACGTACACTGAAGCTTTCTTT
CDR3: CASSQGTYTEAFF

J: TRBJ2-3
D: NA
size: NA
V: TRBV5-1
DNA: TGCGCCAGCAGCACTTTAACAGGGTTGAGCACAGATACGCAGTATTTT
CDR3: CASSTLTGLSTDTQYF

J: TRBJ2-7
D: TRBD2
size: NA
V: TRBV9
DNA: TGTGCCAGCAGCCCTACTAGCGCCTCCCTCGAGCAGTACTTC
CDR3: CASSPTSASLEQYF

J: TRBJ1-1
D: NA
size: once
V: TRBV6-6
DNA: TGTGCCAGCAGTGACAGGCTGGACACTGAAGCTTTCTTT
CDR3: CASSDRLDTEAFF

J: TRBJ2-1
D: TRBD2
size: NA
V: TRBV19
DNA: TGTGCCAGTAGTATCTTGTCCGGGACTAGCGGGAGGGATGAGCAGTTCTTC
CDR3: CASSILSGTSGRDEQFF

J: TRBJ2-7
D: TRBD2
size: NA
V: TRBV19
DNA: TGTGCCAGTAGCAACCCCGGGACTAGTCCATACGAGCAGTACTTC
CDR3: CASSNPGTSPYEQYF

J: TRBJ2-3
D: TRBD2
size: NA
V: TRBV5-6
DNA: TGTGCCAGCAGCTTCTTAGCGGGAGAGGGTGTGACAGATACGCAGTATTTT
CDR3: CASSFLAGEGVTDTQYF

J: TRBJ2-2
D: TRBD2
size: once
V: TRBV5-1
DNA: TGCGCCAGCAGCTTGCAGGGACTAGCGGGAGGGGAAGCCGGGGAGCTGTTTTTT
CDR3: CASSLQGLAGGEAGELFF

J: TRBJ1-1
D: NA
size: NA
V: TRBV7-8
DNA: TGTGCCAGCAGCCCGCGCAGGACAGCTACTGAAGCTTTCTTT
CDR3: CASSPRRTATEAFF

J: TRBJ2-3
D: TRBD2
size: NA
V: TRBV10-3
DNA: TGTGCCATCAGTGACCTTAATAGCGGGGGGGCCGGAGATACGCAGTATTTT
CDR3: CAISDLNSGGAGDTQYF

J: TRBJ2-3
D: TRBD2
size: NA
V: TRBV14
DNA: TGTGCCAGCAGCTCCGGACTAGCGGGCACAGATACGCAGTATTTT
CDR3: CASSSGLAGTDTQYF

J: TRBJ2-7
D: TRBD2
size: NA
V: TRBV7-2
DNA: TGTGCCAGCAGCTTAGCGGCTAGCGGGAGTTACGAGCAGTACTTC
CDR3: CASSLAASGSYEQYF

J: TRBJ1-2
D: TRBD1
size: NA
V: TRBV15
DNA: TGTGCCACCAGCAGACCGGGACAGACTAACTATGGCTACACCTTC
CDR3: CATSRPGQTNYGYTF

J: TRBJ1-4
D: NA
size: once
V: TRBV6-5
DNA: TGTGCCAGCAGGACCCGGGGTGAAGAAGAAAAACTGTTTTTT
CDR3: CASRTRGEEEKLFF

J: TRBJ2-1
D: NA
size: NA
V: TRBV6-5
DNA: TGTGCCAGCAGTGGCGGGCCTTACAATGAGCAGTTCTTC
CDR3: CASSGGPYNEQFF

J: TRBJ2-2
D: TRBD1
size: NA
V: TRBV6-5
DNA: TGTGCCAGCAGTCGACAGGGGCGGAACACCGGGGAGCTGTTTTTT
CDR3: CASSRQGRNTGELFF

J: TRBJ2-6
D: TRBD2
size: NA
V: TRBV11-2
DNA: TGTGCCAGCAGCTCCCCAGCGGGGGGCCCCTCTGGGGCCAACGTCCTGACTTTC
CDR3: CASSSPAGGPSGANVLTF

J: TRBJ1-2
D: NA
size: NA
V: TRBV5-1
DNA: TGCGCCAGCGAACAGGGCCCGGGAGGTGGCTACACCTTC
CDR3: CASEQGPGGGYTF

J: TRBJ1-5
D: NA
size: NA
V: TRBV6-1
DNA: TGTGCCAGCAGTGAAGCGGGCAGGGATCAGCCCCAGCATTTT
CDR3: CASSEAGRDQPQHF

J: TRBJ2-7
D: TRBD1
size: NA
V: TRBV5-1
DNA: TGCGCCAGCAGCTTGGGCCCACCACAGGGGACGGGCTACGAGCAGTACTTC
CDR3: CASSLGPPQGTGYEQYF

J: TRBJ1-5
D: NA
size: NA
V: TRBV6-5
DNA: TGTGCCAGCAGTTGGGGCAGCAATCAGCCCCAGCATTTT
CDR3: CASSWGSNQPQHF

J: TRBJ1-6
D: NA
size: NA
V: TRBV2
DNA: TGTGCCAGCAGTGACAGTCCTGGTTCACCCCTCCACTTT
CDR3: CASSDSPGSPLHF

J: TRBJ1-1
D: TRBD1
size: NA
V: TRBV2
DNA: TGTGCCAGCAGGGGCCGACAGGGTGGCGTCACTGAAGCTTTCTTT
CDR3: CASRGRQGGVTEAFF

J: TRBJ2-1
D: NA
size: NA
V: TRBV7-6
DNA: TGTGCCAGCAGCCCGGTTCTGCCCTCCTCCTACAATGAGCAGTTCTTC
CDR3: CASSPVLPSSYNEQFF

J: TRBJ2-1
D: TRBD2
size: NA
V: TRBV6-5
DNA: TGTGCCAGCAGTTATAGTAGCGGGGGGGCCAATGAGCAGTTCTTC
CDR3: CASSYSSGGANEQFF

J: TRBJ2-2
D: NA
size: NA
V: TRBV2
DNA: TGTGCCAGCAGTGGACAGAACACCGGGGAGCTGTTTTTT
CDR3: CASSGQNTGELFF

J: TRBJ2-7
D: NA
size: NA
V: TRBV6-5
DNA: TGTGCCAGCAGTTACAGGTTCGGGGGAAAGTTCGAGCAGTACTTC
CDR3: CASSYRFGGKFEQYF

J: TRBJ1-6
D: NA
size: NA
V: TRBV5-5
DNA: TGTGCCAGCAGCCCCGAAGCGCAGGGCTATGGATCACCCCTCCACTTT
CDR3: CASSPEAQGYGSPLHF

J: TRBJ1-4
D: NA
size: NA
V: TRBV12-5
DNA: TGTGCTAGTGGTTTGGTACGGGCAGGGCTATTGGAAAAACTGTTTTTT
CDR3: CASGLVRAGLLEKLFF

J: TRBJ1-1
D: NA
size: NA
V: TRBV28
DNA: TGTGCCAGCATCACGGGGGGCCCGAACACTGAAGCTTTCTTT
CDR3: CASITGGPNTEAFF

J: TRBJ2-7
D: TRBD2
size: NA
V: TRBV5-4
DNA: TGTGCCAGCAGCCGGGGGGGGGCTAGCGGGAGGGAGACCTACGAGCAGTACTTC
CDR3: CASSRGGASGRETYEQYF

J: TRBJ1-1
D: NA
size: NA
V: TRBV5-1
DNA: TGCGCCAGCAGCCCTGAAGGGGTGATTGGTGCCTTCTTT
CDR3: CASSPEGVIGAFF

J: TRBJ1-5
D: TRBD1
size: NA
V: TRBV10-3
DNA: TGTGCCATCAGCGGGACAGGGAGGCAGCCCCAGCATTTT
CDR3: CAISGTGRQPQHF

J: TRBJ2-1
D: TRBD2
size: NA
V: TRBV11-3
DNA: TGTGCCAGCAGCTTTACTAGCGGGGGTGTTGAGCAGTTCTTC
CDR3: CASSFTSGGVEQFF

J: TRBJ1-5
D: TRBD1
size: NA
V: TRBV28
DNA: TGTGCCAGCAGCCTGCGCCCCTCGACAGGGGCAGGGCGGACCCAGCATTTT
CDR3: CASSLRPSTGAGRTQHF

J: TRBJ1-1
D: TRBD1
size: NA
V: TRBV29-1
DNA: TGCAGCGTCGGGACAGGGTGGCTCTACACTGAAGCTTTCTTT
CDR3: CSVGTGWLYTEAFF

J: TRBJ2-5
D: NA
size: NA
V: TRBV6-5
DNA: TGTGCCAGCAGTTACTCGAGTCAGGGGAGATTGGAGCAGTACTTC
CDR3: CASSYSSQGRLEQYF

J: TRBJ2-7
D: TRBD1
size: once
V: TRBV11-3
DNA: TGTGCCAGCAGCTTGGGGACAGCCTACGAGCAGTACTTC
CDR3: CASSLGTAYEQYF

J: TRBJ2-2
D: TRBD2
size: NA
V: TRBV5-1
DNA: TGCGCCAGCAGCCAGGGACTAGCGGGAGATGGCACCGGGGAGCTGTTTTTT
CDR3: CASSQGLAGDGTGELFF

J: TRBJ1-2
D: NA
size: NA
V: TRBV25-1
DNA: TGTGCCAGCAGTGGCCCCCGGGACTCCTATCGGTCTGGCTACACCTTC
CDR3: CASSGPRDSYRSGYTF

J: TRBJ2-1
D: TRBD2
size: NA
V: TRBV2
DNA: TGTGCCAGCAGTAGGACTAGCGGGAGGGCCGATGAGCAGTTCTTC
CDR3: CASSRTSGRADEQFF

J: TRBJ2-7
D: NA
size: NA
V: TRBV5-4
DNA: TGTGCCAGCAGCTTGGACAGGGCCATTCGGGCCTTC
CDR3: CASSLDRAIRAF

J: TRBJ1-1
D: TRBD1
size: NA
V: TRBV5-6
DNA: TGTGCCAGCAGCCCAGGGGGCACTGAAGCTTTCTTT
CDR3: CASSPGGTEAFF

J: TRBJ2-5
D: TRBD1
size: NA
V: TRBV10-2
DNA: TGCGCCAGCAGTGTAGACAGGGGGTACCAAGAGACCCAGTACTTC
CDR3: CASSVDRGYQETQYF

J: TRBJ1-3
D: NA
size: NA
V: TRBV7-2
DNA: TGTGCCAGCAGCCGAAGCGGAAACACCATATATTTT
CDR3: CASSRSGNTIYF

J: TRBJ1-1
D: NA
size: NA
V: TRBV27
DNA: TGTGCCAGCAGCACTACAGGTACTGAAGCTTTCTTT
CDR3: CASSTTGTEAFF

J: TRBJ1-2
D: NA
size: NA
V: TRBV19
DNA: TGTGCCAGTAGTGCGGACAGCACCAGGATTAACTATGGCTACACCTTC
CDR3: CASSADSTRINYGYTF

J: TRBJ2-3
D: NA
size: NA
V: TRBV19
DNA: TGTGCCAGTAGTATAGATAAAGATTTCCGTAAGACTAGCACAGATACGCAGTATTTT
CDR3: CASSIDKDFRKTSTDTQYF

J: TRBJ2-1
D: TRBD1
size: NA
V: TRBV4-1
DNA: TGCGCCAGCAGCCATGCACAGGGGAATGAGCAGTTCTTC
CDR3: CASSHAQGNEQFF

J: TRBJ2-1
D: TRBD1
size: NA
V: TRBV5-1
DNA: TGCGCCAGCAGCTTGCCGGACAGGCACAATGAGCAGTTCTTC
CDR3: CASSLPDRHNEQFF

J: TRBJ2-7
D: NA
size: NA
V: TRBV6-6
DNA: TGTGCCAGCAGCAGTTCGGACTGGTACAGCTCCTACGAGCAGTACTTC
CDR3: CASSSSDWYSSYEQYF

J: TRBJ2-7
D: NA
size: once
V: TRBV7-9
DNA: TGTGCCAGCAGCTTAGCGGACATATTCTCCTACGAGCAGTACTTC
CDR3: CASSLADIFSYEQYF

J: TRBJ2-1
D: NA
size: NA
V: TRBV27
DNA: TGTGCCAGCAGTTTATCGAGGGAAAATGAGCAGTTCTTC
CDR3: CASSLSRENEQFF

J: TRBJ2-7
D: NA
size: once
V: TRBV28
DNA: TGTGCCACTCTCGCGACATCATTAGGGCAGTACTTC
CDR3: CATLATSLGQYF